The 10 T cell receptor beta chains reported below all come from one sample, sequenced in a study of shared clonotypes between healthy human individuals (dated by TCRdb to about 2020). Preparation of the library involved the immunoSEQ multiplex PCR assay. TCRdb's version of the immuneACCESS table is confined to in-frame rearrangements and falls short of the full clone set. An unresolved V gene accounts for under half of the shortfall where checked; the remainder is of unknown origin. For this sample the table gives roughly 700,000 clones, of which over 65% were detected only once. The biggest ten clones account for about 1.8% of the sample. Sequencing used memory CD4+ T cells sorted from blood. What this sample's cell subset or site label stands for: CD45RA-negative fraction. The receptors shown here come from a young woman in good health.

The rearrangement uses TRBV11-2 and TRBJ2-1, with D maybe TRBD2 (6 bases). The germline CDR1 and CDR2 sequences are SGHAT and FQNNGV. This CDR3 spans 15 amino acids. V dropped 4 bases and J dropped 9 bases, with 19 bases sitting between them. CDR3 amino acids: CASSSDVAFGGEQFF. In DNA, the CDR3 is TGTGCCAGCAGCTCGGACGTAGCCTTCGGGGGTGAGCAGTTCTTC.

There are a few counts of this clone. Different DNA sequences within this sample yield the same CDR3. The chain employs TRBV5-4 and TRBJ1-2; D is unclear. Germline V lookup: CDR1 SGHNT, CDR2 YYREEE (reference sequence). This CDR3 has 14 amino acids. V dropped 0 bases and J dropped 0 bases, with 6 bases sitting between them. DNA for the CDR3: TGTGCCAGCAGCTTGGACAGAGCTAACTATGGCTACACCTTC. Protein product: CASSLDRANYGYTF.

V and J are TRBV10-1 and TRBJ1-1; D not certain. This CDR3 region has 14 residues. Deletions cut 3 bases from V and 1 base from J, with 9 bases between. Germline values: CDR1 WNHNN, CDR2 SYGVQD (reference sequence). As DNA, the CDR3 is TGCGCCAGCAGTGAAGGGCAGACGAACACTGAAGCTTTCTTT. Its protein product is CASSEGQTNTEAFF.

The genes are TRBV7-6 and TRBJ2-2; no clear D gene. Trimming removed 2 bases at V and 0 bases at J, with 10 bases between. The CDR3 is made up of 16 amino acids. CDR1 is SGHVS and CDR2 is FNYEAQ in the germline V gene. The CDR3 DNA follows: TGTGCCAGCAGCTTAAATACCGTCGCGAACACCGGGGAGCTGTTTTTT. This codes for CASSLNTVANTGELFF.

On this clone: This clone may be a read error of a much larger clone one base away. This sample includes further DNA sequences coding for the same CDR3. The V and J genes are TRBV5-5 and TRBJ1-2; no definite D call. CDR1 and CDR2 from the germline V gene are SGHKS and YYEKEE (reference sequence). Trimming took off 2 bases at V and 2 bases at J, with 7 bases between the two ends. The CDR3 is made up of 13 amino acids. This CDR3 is CASSFGDNYGYTF. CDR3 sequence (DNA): TGTGCCAGCAGCTTTGGAGACAACTATGGCTACACCTTC. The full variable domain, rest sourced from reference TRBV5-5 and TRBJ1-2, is DAGVTQSPTHLIKTRGQQVTLRCSPISGHKSVSWYQQVLGQGPQFIFQYYEKEERGRGNFPDRFSARQFPNYSSELNVNALLLGDSALYLCASSFGDNYGYTFGSGTRLTVV.

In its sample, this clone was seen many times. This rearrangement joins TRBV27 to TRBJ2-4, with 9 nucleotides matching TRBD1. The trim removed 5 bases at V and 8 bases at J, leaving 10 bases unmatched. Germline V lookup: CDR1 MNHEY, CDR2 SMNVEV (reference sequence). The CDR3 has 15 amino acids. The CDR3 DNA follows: TGTGCCAGCAGTGAGACAGGGGGTTTCTTTGACATTCAGTACTTC. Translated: CASSETGGFFDIQYF.

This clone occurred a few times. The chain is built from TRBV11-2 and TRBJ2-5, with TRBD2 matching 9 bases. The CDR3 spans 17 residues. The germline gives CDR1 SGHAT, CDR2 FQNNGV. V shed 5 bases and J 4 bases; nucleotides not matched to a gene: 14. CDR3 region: CASSPMGLAVSGETQYF. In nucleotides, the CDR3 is TGTGCCAGCAGCCCGATGGGACTAGCCGTGTCAGGAGAGACCCAGTACTTC.

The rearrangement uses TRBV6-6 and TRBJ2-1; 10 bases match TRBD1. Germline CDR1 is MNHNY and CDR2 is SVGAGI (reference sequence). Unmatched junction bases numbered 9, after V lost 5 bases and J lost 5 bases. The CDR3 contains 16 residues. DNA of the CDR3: TGTGCCAGCAGTCCCCTGGGGGACAGGGGCCACAATGAGCAGTTCTTC. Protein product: CASSPLGDRGHNEQFF.

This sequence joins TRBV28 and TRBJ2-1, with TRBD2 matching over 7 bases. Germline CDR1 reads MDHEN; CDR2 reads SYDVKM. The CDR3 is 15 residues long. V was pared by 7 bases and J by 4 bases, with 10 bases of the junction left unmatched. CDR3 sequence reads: CASTIPGGGYNEQFF. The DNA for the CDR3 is TGTGCCAGCACCATCCCGGGCGGGGGATACAATGAGCAGTTCTTC.

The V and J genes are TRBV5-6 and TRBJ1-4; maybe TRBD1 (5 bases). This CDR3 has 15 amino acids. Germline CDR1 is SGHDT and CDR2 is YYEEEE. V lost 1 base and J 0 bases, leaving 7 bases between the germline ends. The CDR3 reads CASSLMGATNEKLFF. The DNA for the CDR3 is TGTGCCAGCAGCTTGATGGGGGCAACTAATGAAAAACTGTTTTTT.